This T cell receptor beta chain was captured by sequencing in a study of blood T cell repertoires in COVID-19. Whole-study context: Acute and convalescent COVID-19 specimens originated in the United States, Italy and Spain. The cDNA or gDNA used as material had been derived from T cells, B-cell-depleted T cells, or PBMCs.

Profiling relied on immunoSEQ multiplex PCR, and the TCRdb table lists in-frame clones only, not all of them. Among about 200,000 clones listed, more than 75% were seen once. There are 17 residues in the CDR3. Germline values: CDR1 MNHEY, CDR2 SMNVEV (reference sequence). Trimming left V 5 bases short and J 4 bases short, with 23 bases between. The sample holds a few counts of this clone. Seattle patients were enrolled while actively infected and followed longitudinally. The origin of this receptor is a woman at least 80 years old with COVID-19, enrolled during active disease. Input material: peripheral blood. This rearrangement joins TRBV27 to TRBJ1-2; D possibly corresponds to TRBD1 (6 bases). In nucleotides, the CDR3 is TGTGCCAGCAGTCTAGAAATGGGGGCTGGAGCCTTCTATGGCTACACCTTC. Its protein is CASSLEMGAGAFYGYTF.